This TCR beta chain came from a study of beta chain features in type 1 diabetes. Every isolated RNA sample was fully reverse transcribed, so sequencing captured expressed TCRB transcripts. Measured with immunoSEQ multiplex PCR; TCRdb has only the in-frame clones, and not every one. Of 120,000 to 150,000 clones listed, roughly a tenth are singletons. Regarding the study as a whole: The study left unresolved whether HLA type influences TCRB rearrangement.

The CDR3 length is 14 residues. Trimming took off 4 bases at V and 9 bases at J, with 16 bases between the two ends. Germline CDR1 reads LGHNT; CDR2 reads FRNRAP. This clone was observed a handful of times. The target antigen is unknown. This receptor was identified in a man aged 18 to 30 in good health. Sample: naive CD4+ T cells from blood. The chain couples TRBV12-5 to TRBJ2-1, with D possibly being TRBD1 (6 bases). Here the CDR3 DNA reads TGTGCTAGTGGTTCGGGTCAGGGGTTGGGTGAGCAGTTCTTC. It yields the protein CASGSGQGLGEQFF.